A single sample is the source of the 17 T cell receptor beta chains below, sequenced in a study of blood T cell repertoires in COVID-19 (dated by TCRdb to 2020 to 2022). The library was generated by the immunoSEQ multiplex PCR assay. Sourced from immuneACCESS, this table was stored by TCRdb with only in-frame sequences that have V and J called. A share of the clones is absent; for the studies checked, an unresolved V gene accounts for under half, and the remainder has no known explanation. Counted in this sample were tens of thousands of clones; 84% of them appeared once. The top ten clonotypes cover around 16% of the sample. Input material: peripheral blood. These receptor sequences come from a man in his 60s with COVID-19, enrolled during active disease.

V and J are TRBV7-6 and TRBJ2-3, with 12 bases matching TRBD2. With 4 bases clipped from V and 5 bases from J, the junction kept 10 bases outside the gene matches. This CDR3 comprises 17 residues. Germline loops: CDR1 SGHVS, CDR2 FNYEAQ. This CDR3 is CASSSPYLAGGLDTQYF. The CDR3 coding sequence is TGTGCCAGCAGCTCGCCATATCTAGCGGGGGGGCTAGATACGCAGTATTTT.

This clone was found once. The chain carries TRBV7-2 and TRBJ1-4; 7 nucleotides align to TRBD1. From germline, CDR1 is SGHTA and CDR2 FQGNSA. This CDR3 region has 15 residues. V shed 4 bases, J shed 8 bases, and the junction held 10 bases outside the gene matches. Written as DNA, the CDR3 is TGTGCCAGCAGCTCTCAGACAGGGCTAAGCGAAAAACTGTTTTTT. It specifies CASSSQTGLSEKLFF.

The chain carries TRBV18 and TRBJ1-1; TRBD1 agrees at 9 bases. The CDR3 sequence is 14 residues long. Germline values: CDR1 KGHSH, CDR2 LQKENI. V was pared by 2 bases and J by 7 bases, with 5 bases of the junction left unmatched. CDR3 bases: TGTGCCAGCTCACCAGGGTGGACAGGGGTTGAAGCTTTCTTT. Its translation: CASSPGWTGVEAFF.

V is TRBV28 and J is TRBJ2-1; D might be TRBD2 (5 bases). CDR1 MDHEN and CDR2 SYDVKM come from the germline V gene. V was trimmed by 8 bases and J by 0 bases, leaving 11 bases between them. The CDR3 is made up of 14 amino acids. As DNA, the CDR3 is TGTGCCAGCGAGAGCGGAGGCTCCTACAATGAGCAGTTCTTC. This gives the protein CASESGGSYNEQFF.

This clone has just one count. V and J are TRBV5-1 and TRBJ2-5; tentatively, D is TRBD2 (5 bases). Trimming cost V 4 bases and J 5 bases, with 15 bases left between them. Germline-derived CDR1 and CDR2 are SGHRS and YFSETQ. This CDR3 comprises 14 residues. CDR3: CASSGEPGLETQYF. The CDR3 bases are TGCGCCAGCAGCGGGGAGCCTGGGTTGGAGACCCAGTACTTC. Full variable domain (remainder filled in from reference TRBV5-1 and TRBJ2-5): KAGVTQTPRYLIKTRGQQVTLSCSPISGHRSVSWYQQTPGQGLQFLFEYFSETQRNKGNFPGRFSGRQFSNSRSEMNVSTLELGDSALYLCASSGEPGLETQYFGPGTRLLVL.

The chain carries TRBV6-2 or TRBV6-3 and TRBJ1-2; D might be TRBD1 (5 bases). CDR3 size: 20 residues. Germline CDR1 MNHEY, CDR2 SVGEGT. V was trimmed by 4 bases and J by 2 bases, leaving 29 bases between them. The chain's CDR3 is CASSWGSIKDTSIRNYGYTF. CDR3 in DNA: TGTGCCAGCAGTTGGGGTTCCATCAAGGACACCTCGATTAGGAACTATGGCTACACCTTC.

The J gene is TRBJ2-7, the V gene TRBV19, with D tentatively TRBD1 (6 bases). Germline values: CDR1 LNHDA, CDR2 SQIVND (reference sequence). There are 15 residues in the CDR3. The V end was cut by 3 bases, the J end by 1 base, with 13 bases between. The CDR3 sequence is CASSMGTGRSYEQYF. The CDR3 DNA reads TGTGCCAGTAGTATGGGCACAGGGAGATCCTACGAGCAGTACTTC.

The chain combines TRBV19 with TRBJ1-1; D possibly corresponds to TRBD1 (5 bases). This CDR3 region has 14 residues. Trimming took off 1 base at V and 6 bases at J, with 12 bases between the two ends. CDR1 is LNHDA, CDR2 SQIVND, per germline (reference sequence). The CDR3 DNA reads as TGTGCCAGTAGTATAGTTGGGGCGAAGGCTGAAGCTTTCTTT. This sequence encodes CASSIVGAKAEAFF.

The gene calls are TRBV10-3 and TRBJ1-3; D remains unclear. Trimming removed 5 bases at V and 2 bases at J, with 4 bases between. This CDR3 spans 12 amino acids. The germline V gene encodes CDR1 ENHRY and CDR2 SYGVKD. CDR3 bases: TGTGCCATCAGTTCAACTGGAAACACCATATATTTT. Residues: CAISSTGNTIYF.

The chain has TRBV9 and TRBJ1-5; maybe TRBD1 (5 bases). Germline V gene sequence: CDR1 SGDLS, CDR2 YYNGEE. CDR3 length: 14 amino acids. V lost 0 bases, J lost 7 bases, and 11 bases lay in between. This chain's CDR3 is CASSVGGYRQPQHF. As DNA, the CDR3 is TGTGCCAGCAGCGTAGGTGGGTACAGGCAGCCCCAGCATTTT.

This chain connects TRBV10-3 to TRBJ2-7; 11 nucleotides align to TRBD2. This CDR3 is built from 13 residues. Per germline, CDR1 ENHRY and CDR2 SYGVKD. Trimming cost V 9 bases and J 4 bases; bases outside gene matches: 5. The CDR3 DNA is TGTGCCATGACTAGCGGGATGTCTTACGAGCAGTACTTC. This translates into CAMTSGMSYEQYF.

V and J are TRBV5-1 and TRBJ1-3; 8 nucleotides agree with TRBD1. The V segment lost 3 bases and the J segment 4 bases; nucleotides outside the gene matches: 9. Germline CDR1 SGHRS, CDR2 YFSETQ. This CDR3 comprises 16 residues. The CDR3, as DNA: TGCGCCAGCAGCTCGAATCCACAGGGGGAAGGAAACACCATATATTTT. It yields the protein CASSSNPQGEGNTIYF.

The DNA for the CDR3 is TGTGCCAGCGGACAGTCTCATAATGAAAAACTGTTTTTT. Translating it yields CASGQSHNEKLFF. J is TRBJ1-4 and V is TRBV12-3 or TRBV12-4; tentatively, D is TRBD1 (6 bases). There are 13 residues in the CDR3. The ends were cut back, 8 bases at V and 4 bases at J, with 11 bases in the middle.

The chain combines TRBV7-3 with TRBJ2-5; 7 bases line up with TRBD2. Trimming cost V 8 bases and J 0 bases; bases outside gene matches: 3. Germline lookup yields CDR1 SGHTA and CDR2 FQGTGA. There are 13 residues in the CDR3. Written as DNA, the CDR3 is TGTGCCAGCGGCAGCGGGGACCAAGAGACCCAGTACTTC. Translation gives CASGSGDQETQYF.

This clone was recorded only once. The chain carries TRBV7-9 and TRBJ2-3; 8 bases are a match to TRBD1. With V trimmed by 5 bases and J by 4 bases, 8 bases remained unmatched. This CDR3 has 15 residues. Germline loops: CDR1 SEHNR, CDR2 FQNEAQ (reference sequence). CDR3 sequence reads: CASSPDRGGPDTQYF. CDR3 in DNA: TGTGCCAGCAGCCCTGACAGGGGAGGCCCAGATACGCAGTATTTT. Looking up the rest from reference TRBV7-9 and TRBJ2-3 gives the full variable domain: DTGVSQNPRHKITKRGQNVTFRCDPISEHNRLYWYRQTLGQGPEFLTYFQNEAQLEKSRLLSDRFSAERPKGSFSTLEIQRTEQGDSAMYLCASSPDRGGPDTQYFGPGTRLTVL.

This clone was seen just once. V gene TRBV6-5 combines with J gene TRBJ2-5; D remains unclear. V was clipped by 5 bases and J by 3 bases, with 16 bases between them. CDR1 is MNHEY and CDR2 is SVGAGI in the germline V gene. This CDR3 comprises 15 residues. CDR3 in amino acids: CASSPTWAQEETQYF. Here the CDR3 DNA reads TGTGCCAGCAGTCCTACATGGGCGCAAGAAGAGACCCAGTACTTC.

V is TRBV2 and J is TRBJ1-6, with TRBD1 matching 8 bases. The CDR3 has 14 residues. Unmatched junction bases numbered 4, after V lost 5 bases and J lost 7 bases. Germline CDR1 reads SNHLY; CDR2 reads FYNNEI. CDR3 nucleotides: TGTGCCAGCAGTATGACAGGGGAAAATTCACCCCTCCACTTT. Residues: CASSMTGENSPLHF.